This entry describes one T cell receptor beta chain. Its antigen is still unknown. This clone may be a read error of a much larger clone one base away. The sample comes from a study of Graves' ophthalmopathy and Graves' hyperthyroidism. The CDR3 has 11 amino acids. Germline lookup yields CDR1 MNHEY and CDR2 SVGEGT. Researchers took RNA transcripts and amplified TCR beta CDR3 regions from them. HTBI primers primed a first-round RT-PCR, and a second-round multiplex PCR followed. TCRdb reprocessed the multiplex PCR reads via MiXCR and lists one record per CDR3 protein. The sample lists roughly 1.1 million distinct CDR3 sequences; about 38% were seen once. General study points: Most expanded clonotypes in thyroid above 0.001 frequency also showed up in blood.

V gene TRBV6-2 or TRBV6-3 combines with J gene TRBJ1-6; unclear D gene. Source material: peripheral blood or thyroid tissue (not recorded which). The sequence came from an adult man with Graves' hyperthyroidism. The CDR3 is CAGSYETHLHF. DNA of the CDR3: TGTGCCGGCAGTTACGAGACCCACCTCCACTTT.